These 10 T cell receptor beta chains were all obtained from the same sample, sequenced in a study of shared clonotypes between healthy human individuals. Measured with immunoSEQ multiplex PCR; TCRdb has only the in-frame clones, and not every one. The table includes about 1.5 million clones, 95% to 99% detected once. The source material was naive CD4+ T cells sorted from blood. Subset noted: CD45RA+ positively selected. The source of these receptors is a young man in good health.

This chain links TRBV28 with TRBJ1-5; D perhaps matches TRBD1 (6 bases). Trimming removed 6 bases from V and 0 bases from J, with 30 bases in between. The length of the CDR3 is 21 residues. Germline V gene data show CDR1 as MDHEN and CDR2 as SYDVKM. CDR3 loop: CASSETFRGQDASFSNQPQHF. DNA of the CDR3: TGTGCCAGCAGCGAAACCTTCCGGGGGCAGGACGCCTCCTTTAGCAATCAGCCCCAGCATTTT.

J is TRBJ2-7 and V is TRBV28; 15 bases agree with TRBD2. Germline lookup yields CDR1 MDHEN and CDR2 SYDVKM. V was pared by 4 bases and J by 1 base, with 11 bases of the junction left unmatched. This CDR3 is 19 amino acids long. The CDR3 coding sequence is TGTGCCAGCAGTTCTGATTCGGGACTAGCGGGAGGATTATCCTACGAGCAGTACTTC. Translation gives CASSSDSGLAGGLSYEQYF. Filled out from reference TRBV28 and TRBJ2-7, the complete variable domain reads DVKVTQSSRYLVKRTGEKVFLECVQDMDHENMFWYRQDPGLGLRLIYFSYDVKMKEKGDIPEGYSVSREKKERFSLILESASTNQTSMYLCASSSDSGLAGGLSYEQYFGPGTRLTVT.

The V call is TRBV7-2, the J call TRBJ2-7; 9 nucleotides match TRBD2. Trimming cost V 0 bases and J 3 bases; bases outside gene matches: 6. The germline CDR1 and CDR2 sequences are SGHTA and FQGNSA. The CDR3 runs to 16 residues. CDR3 DNA sequence: TGTGCCAGCAGCTTAGCCGGTAGCGGGAGTCTCTACGAGCAGTACTTC. It yields the protein CASSLAGSGSLYEQYF.

The gene calls are TRBV15 and TRBJ2-4; no clear D gene. Trimming left V 5 bases short and J 5 bases short, with 10 bases between. CDR3 size: 13 residues. Germline-derived CDR1 and CDR2 are LNHNV and YYDKDF (reference sequence). CDR3: CATSFVPQNIQYF. CDR3 bases: TGTGCCACCAGCTTTGTACCACAAAACATTCAGTACTTC.

This CDR3 is CASSLAFSKLGDHYGYTF. The CDR3 nucleotides read TGTGCCAGCAGCTTGGCCTTCTCCAAGTTAGGGGACCACTATGGCTACACCTTC. This sequence joins TRBV5-6 and TRBJ1-2, with a weak D call TRBD1 (5 bases). Per germline, CDR1 SGHDT and CDR2 YYEEEE. Trimming pared 0 bases from V and 3 bases from J, leaving 21 bases between. This CDR3 is built from 18 residues.

The rearrangement links TRBV19 to TRBJ2-1, with 7 bases fitting TRBD2. From germline, CDR1 is LNHDA and CDR2 SQIVND (reference sequence). The CDR3 is 14 residues long. V dropped 3 bases and J dropped 12; count of bases not matched to a gene: 11. Here the CDR3 DNA reads TGTGCCAGTAGTATGAGCGGGGTGTCCGGTGGGCAGTTCTTC. As protein: CASSMSGVSGGQFF. The variable domain in full, completed from reference TRBV19 and TRBJ2-1, reads DGGITQSPKYLFRKEGQNVTLSCEQNLNHDAMYWYRQDPGQGLRLIYYSQIVNDFQKGDIAEGYSVSREKKESFPLTVTSAQKNPTAFYLCASSMSGVSGGQFFGPGTRLTVL.

The chain has TRBV5-1 and TRBJ2-2; D is uncertain. Germline CDR1 SGHRS, CDR2 YFSETQ. The CDR3 has 16 amino acids. The V end was cut by 5 bases, the J end by 5 bases, with 19 bases between. The DNA of the CDR3 is TGCGCCAGCAGTAACCAGGTCCTGGCTAGAACCGGGGAGCTGTTTTTT. Residues: CASSNQVLARTGELFF.

This chain connects TRBV5-5 to TRBJ2-1; D may be TRBD2 (6 bases). V was pared by 4 bases and J by 0 bases, with 17 bases between. CDR1 and CDR2 from the germline V gene are SGHKS and YYEKEE (reference sequence). The CDR3 runs 17 residues. CDR3 amino acids: CASSTLPPGGSYNEQFF. The CDR3 DNA reads as TGTGCCAGCAGCACATTGCCTCCCGGGGGCTCCTACAATGAGCAGTTCTTC.

This chain joins TRBV7-6 and TRBJ1-1, with unresolved D. V lost 7 bases and J 0 bases, leaving 15 bases between the germline ends. The CDR3 contains 15 residues. Germline CDR1 reads SGHVS; CDR2 reads FNYEAQ. CDR3 region: CASTPLGLMNTEAFF. As DNA, the CDR3 is TGTGCCAGCACCCCATTGGGCCTGATGAACACTGAAGCTTTCTTT.

V and J are TRBV4-1 and TRBJ1-3; D is ambiguous. The germline gives CDR1 MGHRA, CDR2 YSYEKL. V lost 1 base to trimming and J lost 2 bases, with 9 bases between them. CDR3 length equals 15 residues. DNA of the CDR3: TGCGCCAGCAGCCAAGGCTCCAACACTGGAAACACCATATATTTT. Amino acids: CASSQGSNTGNTIYF.